This TCR beta chain was profiled in a study of post-analysis software for immune sequencing data. Whole-study context: In terms of disease course, relapsing-remitting, secondary progressive and progressive-relapsing multiple sclerosis were included. Broader study findings: In patients, five TRBV segments were more frequent than in controls, with TRBV5-6, TRBV5-1 and TRBV20-1 among them. Same-batch samples co-clustered strongly by F measure. Compared with controls, patients showed significantly lower normalized Chao1 diversity.

With respect to this clonotype: Its specificity is unknown.

Built from TCR beta cDNA, the libraries had unique molecular identifiers in them. Each batch of roughly 1 to 11 million T cells produced approximately 470,000 cDNA molecules. One entry per CDR3 protein results from TCRdb running MiXCR on the PCR reads. Of 750,000 to 950,000 distinct CDR3 sequences in the sample, roughly half were seen once. The germline V gene has CDR1 MNHEY and CDR2 SVGAGI. The CDR3 spans 14 residues. V shed 6 bases and J 4 bases; nucleotides not matched to a gene: 8. The genes are TRBV6-5 and TRBJ2-5; 7 positions match TRBD2. The source is a girl aged 5-17 years with multiple sclerosis. The sample taken for sequencing was blood. The CDR3 nucleotides are TGTGCCAGCAGCCCCAGACTAGCACGAGAGACCCAGTACTTC. It encodes CASSPRLARETQYF.